This TCR beta chain originates from a study of blood T cell repertoires in COVID-19. In the study overall: Whether acute or convalescent, the COVID-19 samples came from the United States, Italy and Spain. In each case, the material was cDNA or gDNA derived from T cells, B-cell-depleted T cells, or PBMCs.

Germline CDR1 SEHNR, CDR2 FQNEAQ (reference sequence). Trimming removed 2 bases at V and 6 bases at J, with 14 bases between. The length of the CDR3 is 14 residues. TCRdb's table, derived via immunoSEQ multiplex PCR, lists solely in-frame clones and lacks some. The profile shows under 150,000 clones, around 82% of them singletons. Ages ranged from roughly 18 to 100 years, with residence in around 24 US areas. In assigning cohorts, the study relied on participant-reported clinical history. Sequencing was carried out using PBMCs or T cells enriched from blood (not recorded which). The V call is TRBV7-9, the J call TRBJ2-7, with a tentative D call TRBD1 (5 bases). The receptor was isolated from a man aged 40-49 years with acute COVID-19. The CDR3 region is CASSLTSGAGEQYF. Here the CDR3 DNA reads TGTGCCAGCAGCTTAACCAGTGGGGCAGGCGAGCAGTACTTC.